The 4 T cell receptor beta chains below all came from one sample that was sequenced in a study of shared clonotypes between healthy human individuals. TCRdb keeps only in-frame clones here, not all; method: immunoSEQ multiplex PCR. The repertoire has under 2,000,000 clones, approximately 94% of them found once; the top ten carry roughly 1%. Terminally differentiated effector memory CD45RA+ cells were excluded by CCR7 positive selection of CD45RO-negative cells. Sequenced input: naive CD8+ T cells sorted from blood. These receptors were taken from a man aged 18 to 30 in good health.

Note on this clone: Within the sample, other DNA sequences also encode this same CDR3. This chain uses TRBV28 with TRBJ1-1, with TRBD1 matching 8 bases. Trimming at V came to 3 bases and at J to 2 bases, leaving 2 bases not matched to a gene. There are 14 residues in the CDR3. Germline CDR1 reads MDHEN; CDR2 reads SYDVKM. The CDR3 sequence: CASSLAGGNTEAFF. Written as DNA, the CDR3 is TGTGCCAGCAGTTTGGCAGGGGGCAACACTGAAGCTTTCTTT. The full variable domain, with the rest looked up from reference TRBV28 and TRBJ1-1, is DVKVTQSSRYLVKRTGEKVFLECVQDMDHENMFWYRQDPGLGLRLIYFSYDVKMKEKGDIPEGYSVSREKKERFSLILESASTNQTSMYLCASSLAGGNTEAFFGQGTRLTVV.

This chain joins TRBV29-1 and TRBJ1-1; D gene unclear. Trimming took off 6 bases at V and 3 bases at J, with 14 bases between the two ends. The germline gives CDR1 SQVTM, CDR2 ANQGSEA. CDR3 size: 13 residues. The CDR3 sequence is CSVENPADTEAFF. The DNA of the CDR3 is TGCAGCGTAGAGAATCCGGCGGACACTGAAGCTTTCTTT.

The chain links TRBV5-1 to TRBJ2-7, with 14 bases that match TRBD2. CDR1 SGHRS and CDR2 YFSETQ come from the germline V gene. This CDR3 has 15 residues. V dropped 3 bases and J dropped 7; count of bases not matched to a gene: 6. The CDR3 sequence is CASSWGTSGSEEQYF. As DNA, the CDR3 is TGCGCCAGCAGCTGGGGGACTAGCGGGAGTGAAGAGCAGTACTTC. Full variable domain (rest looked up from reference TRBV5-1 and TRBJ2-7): KAGVTQTPRYLIKTRGQQVTLSCSPISGHRSVSWYQQTPGQGLQFLFEYFSETQRNKGNFPGRFSGRQFSNSRSEMNVSTLELGDSALYLCASSWGTSGSEEQYFGPGTRLTVT.

The CDR3 DNA sequence: TGTGCCAGCAGCGTAGAAAATACGGGAACAGGGGGCTACAATGAGCAGTTCTTC. Protein sequence: CASSVENTGTGGYNEQFF. The J gene is TRBJ2-1, the V gene TRBV9, with 8 positions matching TRBD1. The ends lost 0 bases at V and 3 bases at J; junction bases unmatched: 11. This CDR3 has 18 amino acids. CDR1 and CDR2 from the germline V gene are SGDLS and YYNGEE.